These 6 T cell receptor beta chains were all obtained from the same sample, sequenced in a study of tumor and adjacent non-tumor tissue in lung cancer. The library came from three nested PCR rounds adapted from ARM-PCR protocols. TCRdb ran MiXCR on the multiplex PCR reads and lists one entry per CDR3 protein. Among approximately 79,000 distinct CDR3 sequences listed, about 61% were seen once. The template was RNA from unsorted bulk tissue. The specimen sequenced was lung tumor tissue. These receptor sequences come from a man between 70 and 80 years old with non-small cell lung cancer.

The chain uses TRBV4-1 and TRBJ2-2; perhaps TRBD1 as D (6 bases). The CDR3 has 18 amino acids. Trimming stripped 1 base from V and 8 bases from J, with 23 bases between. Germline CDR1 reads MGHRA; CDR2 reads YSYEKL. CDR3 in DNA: TGCGCCAGCAGCCAAGTCGCTTTCGGGACATCAGGGATAGGGGAGCTGTTTTTT. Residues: CASSQVAFGTSGIGELFF.

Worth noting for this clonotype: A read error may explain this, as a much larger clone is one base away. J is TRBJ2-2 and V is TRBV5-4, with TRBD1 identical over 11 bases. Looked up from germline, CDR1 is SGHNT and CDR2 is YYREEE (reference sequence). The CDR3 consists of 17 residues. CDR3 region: CASSLDGQGALTGVLFF. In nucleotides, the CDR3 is TGTGCCAGCAGCTTGGATGGACAGGGGGCGCTAACCGGGGTGCTGTTTTTT.

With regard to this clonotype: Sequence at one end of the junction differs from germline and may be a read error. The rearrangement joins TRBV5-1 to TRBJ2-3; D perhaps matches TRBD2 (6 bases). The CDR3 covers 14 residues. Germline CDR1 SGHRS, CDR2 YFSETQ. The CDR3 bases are TGCGCCAGCAGCTTGGGCGGGGAGACGGATACGCAGTGTTTT. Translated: CASSLGGETDTQCF. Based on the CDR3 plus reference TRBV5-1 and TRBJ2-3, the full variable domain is KAGVTQTPRYLIKTRGQQVTLSCSPISGHRSVSWYQQTPGQGLQFLFEYFSETQRNKGNFPGRFSGRQFSNSRSEMNVSTLELGDSALYLCASSLGGETDTQCFGPGTRLTVL.

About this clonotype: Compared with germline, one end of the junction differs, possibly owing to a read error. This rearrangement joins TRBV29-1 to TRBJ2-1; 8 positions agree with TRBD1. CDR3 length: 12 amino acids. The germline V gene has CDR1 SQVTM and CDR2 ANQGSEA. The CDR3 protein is CSLDRGYNEQFF. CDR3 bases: TGTAGCCTTGACAGGGGCTACAATGAGCAGTTCTTC.

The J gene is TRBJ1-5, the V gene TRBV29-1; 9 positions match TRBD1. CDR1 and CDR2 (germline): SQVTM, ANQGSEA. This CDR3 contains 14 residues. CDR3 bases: TGCAGTGTGATAACAGGGGGCAGGAATCAGCCCCAGCATTTT. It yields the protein CSVITGGRNQPQHF.

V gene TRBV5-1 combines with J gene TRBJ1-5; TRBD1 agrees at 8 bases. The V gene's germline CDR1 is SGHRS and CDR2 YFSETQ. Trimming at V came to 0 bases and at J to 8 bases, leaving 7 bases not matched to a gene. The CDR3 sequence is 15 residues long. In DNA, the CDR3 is TGCGCCAGCAGCTTGGCCGGACAGGGCGCGGAGCCCCAGCATTTT. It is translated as CASSLAGQGAEPQHF.